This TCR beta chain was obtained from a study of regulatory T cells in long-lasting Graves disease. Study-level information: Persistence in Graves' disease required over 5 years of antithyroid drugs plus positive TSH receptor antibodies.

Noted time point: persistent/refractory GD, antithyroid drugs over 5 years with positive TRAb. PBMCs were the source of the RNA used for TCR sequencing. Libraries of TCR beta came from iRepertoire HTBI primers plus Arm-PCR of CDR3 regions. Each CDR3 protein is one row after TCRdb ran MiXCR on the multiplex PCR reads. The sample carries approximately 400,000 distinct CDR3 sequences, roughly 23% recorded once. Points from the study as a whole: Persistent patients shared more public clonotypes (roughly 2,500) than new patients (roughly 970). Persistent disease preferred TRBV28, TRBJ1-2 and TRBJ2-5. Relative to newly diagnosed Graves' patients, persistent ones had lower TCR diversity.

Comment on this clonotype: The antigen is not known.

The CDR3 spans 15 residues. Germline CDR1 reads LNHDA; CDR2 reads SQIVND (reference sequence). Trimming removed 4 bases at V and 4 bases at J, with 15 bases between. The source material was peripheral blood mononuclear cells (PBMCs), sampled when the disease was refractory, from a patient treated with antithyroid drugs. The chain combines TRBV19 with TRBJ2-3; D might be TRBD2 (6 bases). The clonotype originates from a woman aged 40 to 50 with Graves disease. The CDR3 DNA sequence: TGTGCCAGTAGTAATAGCGGCGCCGTCTCAGATACGCAGTATTTT. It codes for CASSNSGAVSDTQYF.